This is a list of T cell receptor beta chains from one sample in a study of blood T cells in healthy people across ages. TCRdb recomputed calls from the 5' RACE reads with MiXCR, one row per CDR3 protein. Found here are about 930,000 distinct CDR3 sequences, just under 30% of them singletons; the top ten hold more than 8.5%. This sample also appeared in a second study, on T cells of mothers and their children.

The sample taken for sequencing was blood. These receptors were obtained from a middle-aged woman in good health. CDR3s include the opening cysteine and the closing phenylalanine or tryptophan. The order of the fields is CDR3 DNA, CDR3 protein, D gene, J gene, V gene, clone size. The D gene is left open where the match is weak. Part of the rows lack a size; the others show once, few, many or a class for expanded clones.

TGCGCCAGCAGTATGGCCGGGGAGTTGTACAATGAGCAGTTCTTC CASSMAGELYNEQFF NA TRBJ2-1 TRBV5-1 few
TGCGCCAGCAGCCAAGAGTCCAACAGGGTCTATGGCTACACCTTC CASSQESNRVYGYTF NA TRBJ1-2 TRBV4-3 many
TGTGCCATCAGTGGTGCTGGGGCCTACAATGAGCAGTTCTTC CAISGAGAYNEQFF NA TRBJ2-1 TRBV10-3 few
TGTGCCACCAGTGATACCCAGAGGGGCGGGGGTCGAAGTACGCAGTATTTT CATSDTQRGGGRSTQYF TRBD2 TRBJ2-3 TRBV24-1 once
TGTGCCAGTAGTGCCGGGACAGGGAGTGCCCTTTTCGGCTATGGCTACACCTTC CASSAGTGSALFGYGYTF TRBD1 TRBJ1-2 TRBV19 NA
TGCAGTGCTAGAGATCGTGAGTGGGGGGCCCTCTACGAGCAGTACTTC CSARDREWGALYEQYF NA TRBJ2-7 TRBV20-1 NA
TGTGCCAGCAGCCAAGCCCCAATCCTCAGGGGGGGCCTCTCCTACGAGCAGTACTTC CASSQAPILRGGLSYEQYF NA TRBJ2-7 TRBV3-1 NA
TGTGCCAGCAGTCGCCGGGACAGAGAAGGATCTTACAATGAGCAGTTCTTC CASSRRDREGSYNEQFF TRBD1 TRBJ2-1 TRBV28 few
TGTGCCAGCAGTTACTCGGCGGAGGGCTACGAGCAGTACTTC CASSYSAEGYEQYF NA TRBJ2-7 TRBV6-2/TRBV6-3 many
TGCGCCAGCAGCTTCTTTACTGACCTTGGGCCTGAAGCTTTCTTT CASSFFTDLGPEAFF NA TRBJ1-1 TRBV5-1 few
TGTGCCAGCGGCTCCAGGGCCCAGTACGGCTACACCTTC CASGSRAQYGYTF NA TRBJ1-2 TRBV2 NA
TGTGCCAGCAGCGTCTACTCCACAGATACGCAGTATTTT CASSVYSTDTQYF NA TRBJ2-3 TRBV2 few
TGCGCCAGCAGCCAAGATCAGTACAGACCCTACGAGCAGTACTTC CASSQDQYRPYEQYF NA TRBJ2-7 TRBV4-1 few
TGCAGTGCTAGACTTAGGACAGATAATTCACCCCTCCACTTT CSARLRTDNSPLHF NA TRBJ1-6 TRBV20-1 NA
TGTGCCAGCAGCTTGCAGGGTAGCGCTAGTTCACCCCTCCACTTT CASSLQGSASSPLHF NA TRBJ1-6 TRBV7-3 few
TGTGCCACCAGCAGAGGACAGGGGGTGACCTACGAGCAGTACTTC CATSRGQGVTYEQYF TRBD1 TRBJ2-7 TRBV15 NA
TGTGCCAGCAGCCAAGTAGTGGCCACCCACGAGCAGTACTTC CASSQVVATHEQYF NA TRBJ2-7 TRBV14 few
TGTACCAGCAGGCCGGGACAGGGTCTAAACGAGCAGTACTTC CTSRPGQGLNEQYF TRBD1 TRBJ2-7 TRBV7-2 NA
TGCAGTGCTAGAGATACCTGGGGAGGCACCGGGGAGCTGTTTTTT CSARDTWGGTGELFF NA TRBJ2-2 TRBV20-1 NA
TGCAGTGCTAGAGATGGGGGGGAGCAGTTCTTC CSARDGGEQFF NA TRBJ2-1 TRBV20-1 NA
TGTGCCAGCAGTGGGGGGGAACAGATTCCCTATGGCTACACCTTC CASSGGEQIPYGYTF NA TRBJ1-2 TRBV28 NA
TGCAGCGTTGAGATTCTAGCGGGGGATGAGCAGTTCTTC CSVEILAGDEQFF TRBD2 TRBJ2-1 TRBV29-1 many
TGTGCCAGCAGTTCTTGGCAGGGGGCGACCCAAATGAACACTGAAGCTTTCTTT CASSSWQGATQMNTEAFF TRBD1 TRBJ1-1 TRBV12-3/TRBV12-4 NA
TGTGCCAGCAGCTTGGGGGCAGGGCTTAAAAACATTCAGTACTTC CASSLGAGLKNIQYF NA TRBJ2-4 TRBV5-6 NA
TGTGCCAGCAGCTTGGGGGGACAGGGATGCGGCTACACCTTC CASSLGGQGCGYTF TRBD1 TRBJ1-2 TRBV7-6 NA
TGTGCCAGCAGTCCTTTCGGGGGGAACACAGATACGCAGTATTTT CASSPFGGNTDTQYF TRBD2 TRBJ2-3 TRBV27 NA
TGTGCCAGCAGTTTCCGCGGGTACCCCTACAATGAGCAGTTCTTC CASSFRGYPYNEQFF NA TRBJ2-1 TRBV27 few
TGCAACGTTCTACTGGATGGGCTTCGGAACTATGGCTACACCTTC CNVLLDGLRNYGYTF NA TRBJ1-2 TRBV29-1 few